This TCR beta chain came from a study of cytomegalovirus exposure and HLA in healthy donors. The PCR was carried out with 60 Vbeta primers and 13 Jbeta primers. Here immunoSEQ multiplex PCR was the method, and the copy in TCRdb shows in-frame clones only, minus some. The sample shows roughly 36,000 clones, and approximately 2.9% sits with its ten largest clones. Germline V gene data show CDR1 as LGHNT and CDR2 as FRNRAP. The CDR3 has 16 residues. V lost 5 bases, J lost 6 bases, and 12 bases stayed unmatched. Study-wide findings and caveats: Researchers catalogued approximately 170 TCR beta chains as cytomegalovirus-associated. Most CMV-associated TCR beta chains were later found to appear HLA-restricted.

On this clone: Its target is unknown.

The receptor comes from a woman aged 30 to 39 in good health and CMV-seropositive. The chain links TRBV12-5 to TRBJ2-1, with 8 bases matching TRBD2. What was sequenced was PBMCs. CDR3 in DNA: TGTGCTAGTGGTCCCTCAGGGACTAGGAGGGGCAATGAGCAGTTCTTC. Protein: CASGPSGTRRGNEQFF.